The text below deals with one T cell receptor beta chain. Its specificity is unknown. Germline CDR1 is GTSNPN and CDR2 is SVGIG (reference sequence). Trimming removed 0 bases from V and 5 bases from J; junction bases left unmatched: 6. The CDR3 is made up of 15 amino acids. Unique molecular identifiers were present in the TCR beta cDNA libraries. TCRdb recomputed calls from the PCR reads with MiXCR, one row per CDR3 protein. The table has 740,000 or so distinct CDR3 sequences, roughly half seen once. This entry belongs to a study of post-analysis software for immune sequencing data. General study points: F-measure co-clustering was strong for batch-matched samples. Patients showed TRBV5-6, TRBV5-1 and TRBV20-1 among five TRBV segments more frequent than in controls.

The receptor comes from a girl between 5 and 17 years old with multiple sclerosis. This rearrangement joins TRBV30 to TRBJ2-1, with 8 bases aligning to TRBD2. Sample: blood. The CDR3 coding sequence is TGTGCCTGGAGTGTAAGCTTAGCGGGGCACAATGAGCAGTTCTTC. It specifies CAWSVSLAGHNEQFF.